A single sample gave rise to the 9 T cell receptor beta chains below, sequenced in a study of a mutant IDH1 vaccine in newly diagnosed glioma. Time point of the sample: week 35, safety follow-up. Each vaccine dose was 300 ug of mutant IDH1 20-mer peptide, with topical imiquimod. The data were produced by immunoSEQ multiplex PCR, yet TCRdb's version contains in-frame clones alone and is incomplete. The data contain 25,000 to 40,000 clones, 70% to 85% of them singletons. These TCRs' antigens remain unknown. The specimen comprised PBMCs, sampled from a glioma patient whose treatment included an IDH1 peptide vaccine. The receptors come from a man aged 25-40 years with glioma.

This chain connects TRBV7-6 to TRBJ2-7; possibly TRBD2 for D (6 bases). Per the germline V gene, CDR1 is SGHVS and CDR2 is FNYEAQ. V was clipped by 4 bases and J by 2 bases, with 12 bases between them. The CDR3 spans 14 residues. CDR3 DNA sequence: TGTGCCAGCAGCTCCGTTAGCGGCACCTACGAGCAGTACTTC. Encoded protein: CASSSVSGTYEQYF.

The rearrangement joins TRBV29-1 to TRBJ2-7; D gene ambiguous. The germline V gene has CDR1 SQVTM and CDR2 ANQGSEA. This CDR3 has 14 residues. Trimming pared 0 bases from V and 3 bases from J, leaving 12 bases between. For the CDR3, the DNA is TGCAGCGTTGAAGATCGATGGACCAACTACGAGCAGTACTTC. Protein: CSVEDRWTNYEQYF.

This rearrangement joins TRBV28 to TRBJ1-1; D is unclear. The CDR3 length is 12 residues. The V gene lost 6 bases and the J gene lost 3 bases, with 8 bases spanning the gap. CDR1 is MDHEN, CDR2 SYDVKM, per germline. The CDR3 DNA reads TGTGCCAGCAGGATAACCGACACTGAAGCTTTCTTT. Translating it yields CASRITDTEAFF.

The chain carries TRBV30 and TRBJ1-5; 8 bases fit TRBD1. CDR3 size: 12 residues. CDR1 and CDR2 (germline): GTSNPN, SVGIG (reference sequence). V dropped 5 bases and J dropped 5; count of bases not matched to a gene: 2. The CDR3: CAWRTGYQPQHF. The CDR3 DNA reads TGTGCCTGGCGGACAGGGTATCAGCCCCAGCATTTT. Full variable domain (remainder filled in from reference TRBV30 and TRBJ1-5): SQTIHQWPATLVQPVGSPLSLECTVEGTSNPNLYWYRQAAGRGLQLLFYSVGIGQISSEVPQNLSASRPQDRQFILSSKKLLLSDSGFYLCAWRTGYQPQHFGDGTRLSIL.

This sequence joins TRBV5-6 and TRBJ2-5, with TRBD1 identical over 9 bases. From germline, CDR1 is SGHDT and CDR2 YYEEEE. The CDR3 sequence is 13 residues long. The V and J ends lost 1 base and 13 bases, in that order; junction bases with no gene match: 8. The DNA for the CDR3 is TGTGCCAGCAGCTTGACAGGGGGCGGGGAAGGGTACTTC. Translating gives CASSLTGGGEGYF.

The chain combines TRBV7-2 with TRBJ2-7; D may match TRBD1 or TRBD2 (5 bases each). Trimming left V 5 bases short and J 4 bases short, with 18 bases between. The V gene's germline CDR1 is SGHTA and CDR2 FQGNSA. There are 15 residues in the CDR3. CDR3 protein: CASSVLGTVPYEQYF. The CDR3 nucleotides read TGTGCCAGCAGCGTTCTCGGGACGGTCCCTTACGAGCAGTACTTC.

On this clone: The sample contains more than one DNA sequence encoding this CDR3. This chain connects TRBV6-5 to TRBJ1-2; 8 bases map to TRBD1. The germline gives CDR1 MNHEY, CDR2 SVGAGI. This CDR3 comprises 14 residues. V dropped 0 bases and J dropped 8; count of bases not matched to a gene: 5. This CDR3 reads CASSYSHRGYGYTF. In nucleotides, the CDR3 is TGTGCCAGCAGTTACTCCCACAGGGGGTACGGCTACACCTTC.

V gene TRBV14 combines with J gene TRBJ2-2, with unresolved D. The CDR3 has 17 amino acids. The V gene's germline CDR1 is SGHDN and CDR2 FVKESK. Trimming stripped 4 bases from V and 1 base from J, with 16 bases between. The CDR3, as DNA: TGTGCCAGCAGCCCTGGCCACGGCAGGTTGAACACCGGGGAGCTGTTTTTT. This encodes CASSPGHGRLNTGELFF.

The V call is TRBV5-1, the J call TRBJ1-4; D unresolved. Trimming stripped 0 bases from V and 5 bases from J, with 11 bases between. Germline assignment: CDR1 SGHRS and CDR2 YFSETQ. CDR3 size: 15 residues. CDR3: CASSLGRQRNEKLFF. CDR3 bases: TGCGCCAGCAGCTTGGGGCGCCAGCGGAATGAAAAACTGTTTTTT.